This T cell receptor beta chain was retrieved from a study of somatic mutations in cytotoxic T cells in rheumatoid arthritis (dated by TCRdb to 2016 to 2017). In the study overall: A FACSAria II or Sony SH800 was used to flow-sort some V beta antibody-stained T-cell populations at nearly 100% purity, and TCRB sequencing was also done on sorted V beta1+ cells. To characterize clonality, the study used TCRB deep sequencing while asking whether somatic mutations are carried by expanded CD8+ T-cell clones in newly diagnosed, untreated rheumatoid arthritis. A total of 65 or so rheumatoid arthritis patients and 20 or so healthy controls underwent TCRB deep sequencing. Median age was essentially the same in the patient group and the control group.

Broad study findings and their caveats: The slight TRBV07 underrepresentation in patients was not adjusted for multiple comparisons. In about an eighth of the 65 patients, more than 20% of CD8+ cells belonged to the largest CD8+ clone, while several identical CD8+ TCRB sequences were shared between blood and synovial fluid. The antigen targets of the expanded CD8+ clones were unknown, and absence from virus-specific databases did not rule out viral specificity. CD8+ clonality increased with age in patients (Spearman r=0.49) but not in healthy controls. CD8+ T-cell clonality did not differ significantly between rheumatoid arthritis patients and age-matched healthy controls.

For CDR1 and CDR2, the germline V gene lists SGDLS and YYNGEE. V and J lose 1 base and 5 bases, and a span of 13 bases separates them. Taken from cysteine to phenylalanine, the CDR3 has 14 residues. Left in the record is the CDR3 DNA by itself, 42 bases read in frame from the first base. TCRB CDR3 sequencing used the immunoSEQ assay on genomic DNA. Per the original workflow: Analyses were restricted to productive TCRB rearrangements. A clone was defined by a unique TCRB CDR3 sequence, and clonality was computed as a productive clonality index based on Shannon entropy. To calculate repertoire overlap between two samples, the template counts of each clone were considered relative to each sample's total templates. Flow cytometry-measured V-gene usage correlated with V-gene usage from TCRB sequencing, with a Spearman r of approximately 0.66. TCRdb stores this immuneACCESS table with in-frame sequences only. Part of the clones is absent; in the studies checked, under half of the shortfall reflects unresolved V genes, and no reason is known for the rest. Clonal size and the V and J genes are those of that table, whereas D and trimming came from the DNA. This sample has some 10,000 clones in its table, and over 65% of those were observed once. The ten largest clones represent 38% of the sample.

Notes on this clone: The antigen it binds to is not known. No much larger clonotype is one base removed from it; base qualities were not supplied.

Healthy controls were around 20 blood donors whose buffy coats were used, with a median age of around 60 years (range about 20-80) and 55% female. On an AutoMACS, CD4+ and CD8+ cells were isolated via positive magnetic bead selection, and their purity was verified by flow cytometry. Isolation of peripheral blood mononuclear cells was done through Ficoll-Paque PLUS density gradient separation. DNA was extracted from CD4-enriched, CD8-enriched or PBMC samples with Nucleospin Tissue or Tissue XS kits and quantified with a Qubit 2.0 fluorometer. The rearrangement combines TRBV9 with TRBJ2-7; matching of 6 bases hints at TRBD1 as the D gene. The sequenced sample consisted of CD8+ T cells sorted from blood. This TCR derives from a man aged 60 to 75 in good health. The CDR3 region reads CASSVSGARDEQYF. In nucleotide form, the sequence is TGTGCCAGCAGCGTATCAGGGGCGAGGGACGAGCAGTACTTC.